A single sample is the source of the 10 T cell receptor beta chains below, sequenced in a study of T cells expressing NK-cell markers. Following a re-call of the 5' RACE reads, TCRdb has one entry per CDR3 protein and lacks DNA. This sample lists around 100,000 distinct CDR3 sequences; its ten largest clones have roughly 18%. The sample consisted of blood T cells: a sorted CD56 or NKG2C T cell subset, CD4+ or CD8+ T cells, or bulk PBMC T cells (not recorded which). These TCRs come from a woman aged 18-69 years in good health.

The V and J genes are TRBV5-6 and TRBJ2-3. This CDR3 spans 15 amino acids. Germline values: CDR1 SGHDT, CDR2 YYEEEE. The CDR3 sequence: CASSLEGDITDTQYF.

This chain connects TRBV4-3 to TRBJ1-5. This CDR3 is built from 16 residues. The germline CDR1 and CDR2 sequences are LGHNA and YSLEER. The CDR3 region is CASSQAAYNSNQPQHF.

The chain carries TRBV7-9 and TRBJ1-2. CDR1 and CDR2 from the germline V gene are SEHNR and FQNEAQ (reference sequence). CDR3 size: 14 residues. CDR3 sequence: CASSLPGANYGYTF.

The rearrangement links TRBV14 to TRBJ2-7; the TCRdb D gene call, TRBD2, has no DNA to confirm it. Germline V gives CDR1 SGHDN, CDR2 FVKESK. CDR3 size: 17 residues. This CDR3 reads CASSQDYPSGSNYEQYF.

The chain joins TRBV5-6 to TRBJ1-2. CDR1 is SGHDT and CDR2 is YYEEEE in the germline V gene. This CDR3 comprises 14 residues. The CDR3: CASSLAVSQDGYTF.

The V gene is TRBV12-3 or TRBV12-4, the J gene TRBJ2-1; TCRdb lists TRBD1, though no DNA is available to test this call. The CDR3 extends over 14 amino acids. CDR3 sequence reads: CASTLGGQRSEQFF.

The chain combines TRBV5-6 with TRBJ2-4; the D gene TCRdb calls, TRBD2, cannot be checked with no DNA. The CDR3 sequence is 16 residues long. From germline, CDR1 is SGHDT and CDR2 YYEEEE. CDR3 in amino acids: CASSLAVAGAKNIQYF.

V usage is TRBV20-1 and J usage is TRBJ2-7; without DNA, the TCRdb call of TRBD1 cannot be checked. Germline V CDR1 and CDR2: DFQATT, SNEGSKA (reference sequence). The CDR3 contains 12 residues. CDR3 loop: CSGDTGFYEQYF.

The rearrangement uses TRBV12-3 or TRBV12-4 and TRBJ2-2; TCRdb gives TRBD1 as the D gene, but with no DNA this cannot be confirmed. The CDR3 is made up of 13 amino acids. CDR3 protein: CASSLGGGRELFF.

The CDR3: CASSPRDLQEQFF. This chain links TRBV7-9 with TRBJ2-1; TCRdb's D call of TRBD2 is untestable without DNA. This CDR3 has 13 residues. Germline loops: CDR1 SEHNR, CDR2 FQNEAQ (reference sequence).